Listed below are T cell receptor beta chains from one sample, sequenced in a study of shared clonotypes between healthy human individuals. Some clones are missing from TCRdb's copy, which holds only in-frame ones; the method was immunoSEQ multiplex PCR. The sample consists of roughly 1 million clones, 65% to 75% of them appearing once. The sequenced sample was memory CD4+ T cells sorted from blood. These receptors were obtained from a man aged 18-30 years in good health. CDR3s include the opening cysteine and the closing phenylalanine or tryptophan. Fields, in order: clone size, CDR3 length, V gene, J gene, D gene, CDR3 protein, CDR3 DNA. A D gene is named only where the DNA matches it firmly. Rows may omit the clone size; those that give it use once, few, many or a size class.

once,15,TRBV15,TRBJ2-7,-,CATSRDNTGIYEQYF,TGTGCCACCAGCAGAGACAACACAGGGATTTACGAGCAGTACTTC
-,14,TRBV6-1,TRBJ2-7,-,CASSLTSRNYEQYF,TGTGCCAGCAGCTTGACCAGCCGCAACTACGAGCAGTACTTC
once,19,TRBV2,TRBJ2-3,-,CASKRIRQETTTSTDTQYF,TGTGCCAGCAAGCGAATTCGGCAGGAGACGACAACTAGCACAGATACGCAGTATTTT
-,12,TRBV5-6,TRBJ2-7,-,CASSSQAYEQYF,TGTGCCAGCAGCTCCCAAGCCTACGAGCAGTACTTC
-,14,TRBV25-1,TRBJ2-3,-,CASRQGGGTDTQYF,TGTGCCAGCAGGCAGGGGGGGGGCACAGATACGCAGTATTTT
once,17,TRBV19,TRBJ2-1,-,CASSPYSRLNSYNEQFF,TGTGCCAGTAGTCCGTACTCGAGGCTGAACTCCTACAATGAGCAGTTCTTC
-,15,TRBV7-7,TRBJ1-4,-,CASSLGGGFNEKLFF,TGTGCTAGCAGCTTAGGAGGGGGATTTAATGAAAAACTGTTTTTT
few,15,TRBV14,TRBJ1-2,TRBD1,CASSQTGEVGHGYTF,TGTGCCAGCAGCCAAACAGGGGAGGTGGGGCACGGCTACACCTTC
once,14,TRBV5-1,TRBJ1-6,TRBD1,CASSNTGANSPLHF,TGCGCCAGCAGCAATACAGGGGCCAATTCACCCCTCCACTTT
-,15,TRBV21-1,TRBJ1-2,-,CASSKRSWSDYGYTF,TGTGCCAGCAGCAAACGGAGTTGGAGTGACTATGGCTACACCTTC
-,14,TRBV6-1,TRBJ2-3,TRBD2,CASALAGGRDTQYF,TGTGCCAGCGCCCTAGCGGGGGGGCGCGATACGCAGTATTTT
-,17,TRBV5-6,TRBJ1-5,-,CASSRSGWGPSNQPQHF,TGTGCCAGCAGCCGGTCGGGATGGGGTCCGAGCAATCAGCCCCAGCATTTT
-,12,TRBV29-1,TRBJ2-7,-,CSVSTVGYEQYF,TGCAGCGTTTCAACGGTAGGGTACGAGCAGTACTTC
-,12,TRBV19,TRBJ2-5,-,CASSRAQETQYF,TGTGCCAGTAGCAGGGCCCAAGAGACCCAGTACTTC
-,15,TRBV14,TRBJ2-7,-,CASSRYAGGNYEQYF,TGTGCCAGCAGCCGCTATGCCGGGGGCAACTACGAGCAGTACTTC
-,15,TRBV27,TRBJ2-7,-,CASSSRQTGNYEQYF,TGTGCCAGCAGTTCGCGCCAAACAGGGAACTACGAGCAGTACTTC
-,14,TRBV5-1,TRBJ1-4,-,CASSSGLINEKLFF,TGCGCCAGCAGTTCAGGGTTAATTAATGAAAAACTGTTTTTT
-,14,TRBV7-9,TRBJ1-5,-,CASSPSTSNQPQHF,TGTGCCAGCAGCCCGTCCACGAGCAATCAGCCCCAGCATTTT
-,11,TRBV7-8,TRBJ2-1,-,CASSPSNEQFF,TGTGCCAGCAGCCCGTCAAATGAGCAGTTCTTC
-,17,TRBV4-1,TRBJ2-3,-,CASSRGGRQGNTDTQYF,TGCGCCAGCAGCCGAGGGGGGAGACAGGGTAATACAGATACGCAGTATTTT
-,14,TRBV6-1,TRBJ2-3,TRBD2,CASITGGALDTQYF,TGTGCCAGCATTACGGGGGGGGCCTTAGATACGCAGTATTTT
-,16,TRBV2,TRBJ2-3,TRBD2,CASSLAGLAGFDTQYF,TGTGCCAGCAGTCTTGCGGGACTAGCGGGTTTTGATACGCAGTATTTT
-,13,TRBV9,TRBJ2-7,-,CASSVGSNSEQYF,TGTGCCAGCAGCGTAGGGTCAAACTCCGAGCAGTACTTC
few,15,TRBV14,TRBJ2-2,-,CASSQELGNTGELFF,TGTGCCAGCAGCCAAGAATTAGGGAACACCGGGGAGCTGTTTTTT
-,16,TRBV11-2,TRBJ2-2,TRBD2,CASSLNPSAGSGELFF,TGTGCCAGCAGCTTAAATCCTTCAGCGGGGTCCGGGGAGCTGTTTTTT
-,15,TRBV19,TRBJ2-1,TRBD2,CASSRLAGGPNEQFF,TGTGCCAGTAGTAGACTAGCGGGAGGGCCGAATGAGCAGTTCTTC
many,13,TRBV2,TRBJ2-4,TRBD2,CASTSGLAGGFYF,TGTGCCAGCACCTCTGGACTAGCGGGAGGGTTTTACTTC
few,13,TRBV19,TRBJ1-5,-,CASSRISNQPQHF,TGTGCCAGTAGTCGGATTAGCAATCAGCCCCAGCATTTT
-,12,TRBV2,TRBJ2-5,-,CASSVYFETQYF,TGTGCCAGCAGTGTATACTTCGAGACCCAGTACTTC
few,14,TRBV7-9,TRBJ1-1,-,CASSPDLSNTEAFF,TGTGCCAGCAGCCCTGACCTATCGAACACTGAAGCTTTCTTT
-,16,TRBV5-1,TRBJ1-2,-,CASSGAGPRMNYGYTF,TGCGCCAGCAGCGGTGCGGGACCGAGGATGAACTATGGCTACACCTTC
once,11,TRBV7-9,TRBJ1-1,-,CASSLMGEAFF,TGTGCCAGCAGCTTAATGGGTGAAGCTTTCTTT
-,13,TRBV30,TRBJ2-1,TRBD2,CAWTSGIYNEQFF,TGTGCCTGGACTAGCGGAATCTACAATGAGCAGTTCTTC
-,15,TRBV28,TRBJ1-4,TRBD1,CASSFTGQTNEKLFF,TGTGCCAGCAGTTTTACGGGACAGACTAATGAAAAACTGTTTTTT
-,15,TRBV6-1,TRBJ1-3,-,CASSGESFSGNTIYF,TGTGCCAGCAGTGGGGAGTCCTTCTCTGGAAACACCATATATTTT
many,14,TRBV7-9,TRBJ1-1,-,CASSLQGRSTEAFF,TGTGCCAGCAGCTTACAGGGAAGATCCACTGAAGCTTTCTTT
-,14,TRBV10-3,TRBJ2-7,-,CAISESGTSYEQYF,TGTGCCATCAGTGAGTCCGGCACGTCCTACGAGCAGTACTTC
-,14,TRBV4-3,TRBJ2-3,-,CASSLTGGTDTQYF,TGCGCCAGCAGCTTGACTGGCGGCACAGATACGCAGTATTTT
-,13,TRBV5-1,TRBJ2-1,-,CASSFGSYNEQFF,TGCGCCAGCAGCTTCGGGAGCTACAATGAGCAGTTCTTC
-,17,TRBV5-4,TRBJ2-2,-,CASSPPPGVTKTGELFF,TGTGCCAGCAGTCCGCCCCCGGGAGTAACCAAAACCGGGGAGCTGTTTTTT
-,15,TRBV30,TRBJ1-3,TRBD1,CAWSGGQISGNTIYF,TGTGCCTGGAGTGGGGGACAGATCTCTGGAAACACCATATATTTT
few,15,TRBV19,TRBJ1-5,-,CASSIDGTGFQPQHF,TGTGCCAGTAGTATAGATGGAACAGGGTTTCAGCCCCAGCATTTT
-,15,TRBV5-1,TRBJ2-5,TRBD2,CASSAGLAGGETQYF,TGCGCCAGCAGCGCGGGACTAGCGGGAGGGGAGACCCAGTACTTC
-,15,TRBV27,TRBJ2-1,TRBD1,CASSLTGASYNEQFF,TGTGCCAGCAGTTTGACAGGGGCCTCCTACAATGAGCAGTTCTTC
-,13,TRBV6-1,TRBJ2-5,-,CASTSGGKETQYF,TGTGCCAGCACCTCTGGAGGGAAAGAGACCCAGTACTTC
once,15,TRBV7-6,TRBJ2-5,-,CASSQLNGEKETQYF,TGTGCCAGCAGCCAATTAAACGGGGAAAAGGAGACCCAGTACTTC
-,13,TRBV7-9,TRBJ2-5,-,CASSFGPPETQYF,TGTGCCAGCAGCTTCGGTCCCCCGGAGACCCAGTACTTC
-,15,TRBV5-1,TRBJ2-7,TRBD1,CASSASGQGYYEQYF,TGCGCCAGCAGCGCTTCGGGACAGGGATACTACGAGCAGTACTTC
-,16,TRBV2,TRBJ2-3,-,CASSEVSGWDGDTQYF,TGTGCCAGCAGTGAAGTGTCAGGGTGGGATGGAGATACGCAGTATTTT
-,14,TRBV2,TRBJ2-2,TRBD1,CASRGQGINGELFF,TGTGCCAGCAGAGGACAGGGAATTAACGGGGAGCTGTTTTTT
-,13,TRBV10-3,TRBJ2-1,TRBD1,CAIRDREYNEQFF,TGTGCCATCCGGGACAGGGAATACAATGAGCAGTTCTTC
few,15,TRBV5-1,TRBJ2-1,-,CASSRGQNSYNEQFF,TGCGCCAGCAGCCGTGGGCAGAACTCCTACAATGAGCAGTTCTTC
-,13,TRBV30,TRBJ2-4,-,CAFRGASENIQYF,TGTGCCTTCAGGGGGGCTAGCGAAAACATTCAGTACTTC
-,17,TRBV13,TRBJ1-6,-,CASSQAGPSSYNSPLHF,TGTGCCAGCAGCCAAGCGGGCCCTAGCTCCTATAATTCACCCCTCCACTTT
once,15,TRBV10-3,TRBJ1-4,-,CAISQGREANEKLFF,TGTGCCATCAGCCAAGGACGCGAGGCTAATGAAAAACTGTTTTTT
-,13,TRBV11-2,TRBJ1-1,-,CASSRLLLTEAFF,TGTGCCAGCAGCCGTTTACTGTTGACTGAAGCTTTCTTT
-,15,TRBV2,TRBJ2-3,TRBD2,CASSSGTSAADTQYF,TGTGCCAGCAGTTCCGGGACTAGCGCGGCAGATACGCAGTATTTT
-,14,TRBV7-7,TRBJ1-4,TRBD1,CASSRDRGYEKLFF,TGTGCTAGCAGCCGGGACAGGGGCTACGAAAAACTGTTTTTT